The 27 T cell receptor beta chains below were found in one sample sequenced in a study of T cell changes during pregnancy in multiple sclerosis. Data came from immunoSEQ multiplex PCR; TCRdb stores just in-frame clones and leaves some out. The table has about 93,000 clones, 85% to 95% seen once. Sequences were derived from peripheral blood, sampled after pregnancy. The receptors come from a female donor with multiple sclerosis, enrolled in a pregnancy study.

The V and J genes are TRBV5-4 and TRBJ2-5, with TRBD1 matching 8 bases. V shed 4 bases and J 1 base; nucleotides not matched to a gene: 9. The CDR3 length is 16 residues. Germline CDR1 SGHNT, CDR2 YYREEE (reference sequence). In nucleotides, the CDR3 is TGTGCCAGCAGCGGCGGACAGGGAGCCGGCCAAGAGACCCAGTACTTC. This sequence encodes CASSGGQGAGQETQYF.

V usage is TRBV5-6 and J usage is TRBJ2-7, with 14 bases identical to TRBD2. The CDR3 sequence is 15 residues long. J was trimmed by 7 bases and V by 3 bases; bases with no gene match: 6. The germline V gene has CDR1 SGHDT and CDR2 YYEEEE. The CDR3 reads CASSWTSGRRVEQYF. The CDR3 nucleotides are TGTGCCAGCAGCTGGACTAGCGGGAGGCGGGTGGAGCAGTACTTC. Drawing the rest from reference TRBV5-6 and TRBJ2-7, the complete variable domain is DAGVTQSPTHLIKTRGQQVTLRCSPKSGHDTVSWYQQALGQGPQFIFQYYEEEERQRGNFPDRFSGHQFPNYSSELNVNALLLGDSALYLCASSWTSGRRVEQYFGPGTRLTVT.

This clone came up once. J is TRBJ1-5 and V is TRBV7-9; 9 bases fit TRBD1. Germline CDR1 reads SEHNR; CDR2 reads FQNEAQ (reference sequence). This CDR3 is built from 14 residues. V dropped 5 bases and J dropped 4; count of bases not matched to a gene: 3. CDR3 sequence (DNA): TGTGCCAGCAGCACAGGACAGGGGAATCAGCCCCAGCATTTT. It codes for CASSTGQGNQPQHF.

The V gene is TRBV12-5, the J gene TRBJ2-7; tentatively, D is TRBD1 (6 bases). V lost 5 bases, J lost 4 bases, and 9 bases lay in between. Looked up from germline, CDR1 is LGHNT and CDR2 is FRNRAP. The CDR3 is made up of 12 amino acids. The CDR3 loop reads CASGHTGYEQYF. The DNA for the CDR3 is TGTGCTAGTGGTCACACAGGGTACGAGCAGTACTTC.

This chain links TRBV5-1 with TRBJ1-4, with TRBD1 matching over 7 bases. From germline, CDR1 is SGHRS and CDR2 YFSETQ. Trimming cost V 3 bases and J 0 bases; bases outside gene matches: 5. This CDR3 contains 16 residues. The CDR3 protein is CASSYGTAATNEKLFF. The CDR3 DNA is TGCGCCAGCAGCTATGGGACAGCAGCAACTAATGAAAAACTGTTTTTT.

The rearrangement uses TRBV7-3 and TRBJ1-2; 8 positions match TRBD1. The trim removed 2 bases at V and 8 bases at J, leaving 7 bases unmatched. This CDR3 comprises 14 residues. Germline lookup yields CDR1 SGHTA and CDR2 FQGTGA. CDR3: CASSLVSGTGGYTF. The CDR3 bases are TGTGCCAGCAGCTTAGTTTCAGGGACAGGCGGCTACACCTTC.

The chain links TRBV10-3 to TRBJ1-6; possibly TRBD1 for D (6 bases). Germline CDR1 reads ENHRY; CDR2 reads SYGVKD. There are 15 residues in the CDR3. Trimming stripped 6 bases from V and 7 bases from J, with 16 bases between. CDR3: CAISARDQGNSPLHF. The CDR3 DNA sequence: TGTGCCATCAGCGCCCGAGATCAGGGGAATTCACCCCTCCACTTT.

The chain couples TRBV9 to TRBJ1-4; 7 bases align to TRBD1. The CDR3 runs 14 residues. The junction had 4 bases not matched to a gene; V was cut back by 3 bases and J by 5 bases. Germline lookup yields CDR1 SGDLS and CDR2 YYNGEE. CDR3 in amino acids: CASSGTGENEKLFF. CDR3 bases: TGTGCCAGCAGCGGGACAGGAGAAAATGAAAAACTGTTTTTT.

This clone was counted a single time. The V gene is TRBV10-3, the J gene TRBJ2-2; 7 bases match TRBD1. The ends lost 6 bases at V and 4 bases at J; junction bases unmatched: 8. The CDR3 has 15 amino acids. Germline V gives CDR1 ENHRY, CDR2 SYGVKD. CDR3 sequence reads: CAIRPGSGGTGELFF. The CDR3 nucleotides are TGTGCCATCAGGCCCGGGTCAGGGGGCACCGGGGAGCTGTTTTTT.

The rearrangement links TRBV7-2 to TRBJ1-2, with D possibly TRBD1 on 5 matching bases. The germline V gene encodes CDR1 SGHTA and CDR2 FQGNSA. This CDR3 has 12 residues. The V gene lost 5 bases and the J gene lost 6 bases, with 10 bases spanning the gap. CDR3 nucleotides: TGTGCCAGCAGCCCCCAGGGTGATGGCTACACCTTC. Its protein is CASSPQGDGYTF.

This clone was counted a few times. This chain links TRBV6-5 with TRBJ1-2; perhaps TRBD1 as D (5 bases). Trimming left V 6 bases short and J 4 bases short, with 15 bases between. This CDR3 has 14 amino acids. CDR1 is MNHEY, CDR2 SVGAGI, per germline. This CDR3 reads CASRLGAGIYGYTF. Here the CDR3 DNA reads TGTGCCAGCAGACTTGGGGCGGGGATCTATGGCTACACCTTC.

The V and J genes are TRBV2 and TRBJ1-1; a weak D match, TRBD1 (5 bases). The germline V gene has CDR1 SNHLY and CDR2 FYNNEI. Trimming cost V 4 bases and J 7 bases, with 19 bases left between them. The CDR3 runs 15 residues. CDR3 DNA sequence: TGTGCCAGCAGTGCGATGGCCGGGGTCGGGGGTGAAGCTTTCTTT. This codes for CASSAMAGVGGEAFF.

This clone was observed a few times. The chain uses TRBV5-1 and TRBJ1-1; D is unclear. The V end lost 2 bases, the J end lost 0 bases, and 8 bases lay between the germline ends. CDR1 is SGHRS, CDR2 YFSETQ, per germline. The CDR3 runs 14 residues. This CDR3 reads CASSLRSMNTEAFF. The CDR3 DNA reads TGCGCCAGCAGCTTAAGGAGCATGAACACTGAAGCTTTCTTT.

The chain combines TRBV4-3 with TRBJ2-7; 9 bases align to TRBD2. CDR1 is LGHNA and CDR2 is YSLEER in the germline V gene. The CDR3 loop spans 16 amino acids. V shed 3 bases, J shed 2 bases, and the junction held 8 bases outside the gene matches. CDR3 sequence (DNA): TGCGCCAGCAGCCACCTGTCTAGCGGGGTAACCTACGAGCAGTACTTC. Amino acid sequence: CASSHLSSGVTYEQYF.

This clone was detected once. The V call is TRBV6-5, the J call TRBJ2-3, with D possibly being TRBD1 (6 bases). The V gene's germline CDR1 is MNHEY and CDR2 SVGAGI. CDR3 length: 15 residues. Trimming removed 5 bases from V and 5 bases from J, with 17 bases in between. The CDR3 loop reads CASSLTGTWGDTQYF. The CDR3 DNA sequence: TGTGCCAGCAGTCTTACCGGGACATGGGGAGATACGCAGTATTTT.

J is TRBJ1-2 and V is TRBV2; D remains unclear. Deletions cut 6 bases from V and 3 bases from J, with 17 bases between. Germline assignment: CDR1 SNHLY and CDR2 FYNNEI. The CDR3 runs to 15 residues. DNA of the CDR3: TGTGCCAGCAGCCCTCGATTGCGCCTGGACTATGGCTACACCTTC. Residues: CASSPRLRLDYGYTF.

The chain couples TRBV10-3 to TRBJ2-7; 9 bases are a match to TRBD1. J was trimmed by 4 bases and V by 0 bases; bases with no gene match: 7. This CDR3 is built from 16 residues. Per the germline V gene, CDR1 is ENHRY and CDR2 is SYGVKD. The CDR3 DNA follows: TGTGCCATCAGTGAGTCGAACCGACAGGGGGTATACGAGCAGTACTTC. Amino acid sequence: CAISESNRQGVYEQYF.

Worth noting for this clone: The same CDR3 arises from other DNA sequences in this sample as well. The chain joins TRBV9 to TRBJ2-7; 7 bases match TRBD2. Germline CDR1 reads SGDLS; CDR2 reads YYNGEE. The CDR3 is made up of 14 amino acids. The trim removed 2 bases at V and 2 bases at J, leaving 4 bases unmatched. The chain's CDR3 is CASSVGGGTYEQYF. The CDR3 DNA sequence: TGTGCCAGCAGCGTTGGCGGGGGAACCTACGAGCAGTACTTC.

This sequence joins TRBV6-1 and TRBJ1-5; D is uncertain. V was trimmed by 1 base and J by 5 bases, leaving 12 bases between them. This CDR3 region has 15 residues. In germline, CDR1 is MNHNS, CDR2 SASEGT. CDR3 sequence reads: CASSEGVLVYQPQHF. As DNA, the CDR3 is TGTGCCAGCAGTGAAGGAGTCCTCGTTTATCAGCCCCAGCATTTT.

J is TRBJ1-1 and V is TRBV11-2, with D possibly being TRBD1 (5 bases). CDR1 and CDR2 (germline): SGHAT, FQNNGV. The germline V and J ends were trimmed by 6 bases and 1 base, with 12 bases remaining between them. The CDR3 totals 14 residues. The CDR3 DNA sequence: TGTGCCAGCAGGACCGAGACAGAGAACACTGAAGCTTTCTTT. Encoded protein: CASRTETENTEAFF.

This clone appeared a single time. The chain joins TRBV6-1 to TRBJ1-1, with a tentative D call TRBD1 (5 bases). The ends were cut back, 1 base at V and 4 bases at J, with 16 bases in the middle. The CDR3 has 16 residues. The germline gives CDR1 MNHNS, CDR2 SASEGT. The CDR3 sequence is CASSEGRGRVVTEAFF. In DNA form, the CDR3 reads TGTGCCAGCAGTGAAGGAAGGGGAAGGGTGGTCACTGAAGCTTTCTTT.

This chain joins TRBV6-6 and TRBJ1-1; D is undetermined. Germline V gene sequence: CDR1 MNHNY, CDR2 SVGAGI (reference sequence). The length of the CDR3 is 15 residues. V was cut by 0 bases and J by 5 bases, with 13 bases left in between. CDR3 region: CASSYSKTLLTEAFF. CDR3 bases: TGTGCCAGCAGTTACTCGAAAACTCTACTGACTGAAGCTTTCTTT.

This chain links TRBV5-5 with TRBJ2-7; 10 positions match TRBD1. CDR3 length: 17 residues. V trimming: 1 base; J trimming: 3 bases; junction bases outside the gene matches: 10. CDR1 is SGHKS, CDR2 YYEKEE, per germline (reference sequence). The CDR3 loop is CASSLYPRDRGVYEQYF. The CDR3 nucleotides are TGTGCCAGCAGCTTGTACCCCCGGGACAGGGGAGTCTACGAGCAGTACTTC.

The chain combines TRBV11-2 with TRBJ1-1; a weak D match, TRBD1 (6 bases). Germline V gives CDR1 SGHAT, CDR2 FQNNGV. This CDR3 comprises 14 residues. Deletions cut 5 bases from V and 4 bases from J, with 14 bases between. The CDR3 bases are TGTGCCAGCAGCCTAACAGGGATGAGCACTGAAGCTTTCTTT. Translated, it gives CASSLTGMSTEAFF.

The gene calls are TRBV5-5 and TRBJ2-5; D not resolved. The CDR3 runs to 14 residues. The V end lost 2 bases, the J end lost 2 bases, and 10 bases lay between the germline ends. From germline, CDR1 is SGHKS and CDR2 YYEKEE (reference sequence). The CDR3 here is CASSFLSNQETQYF. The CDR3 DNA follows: TGTGCCAGCAGCTTCTTAAGCAATCAAGAGACCCAGTACTTC.

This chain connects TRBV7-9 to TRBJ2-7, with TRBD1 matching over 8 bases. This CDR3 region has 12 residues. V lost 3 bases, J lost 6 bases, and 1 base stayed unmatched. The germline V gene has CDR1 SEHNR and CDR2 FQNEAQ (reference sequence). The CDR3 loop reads CASSFRGPEQYF. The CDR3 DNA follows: TGTGCCAGCAGCTTCAGGGGGCCCGAGCAGTACTTC.

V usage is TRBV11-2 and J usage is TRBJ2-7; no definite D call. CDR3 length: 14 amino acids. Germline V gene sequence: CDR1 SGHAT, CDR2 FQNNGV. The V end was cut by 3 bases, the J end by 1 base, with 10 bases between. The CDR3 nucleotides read TGTGCCAGCAGCTTGTCTCGTCTTTCCTACGAGCAGTACTTC. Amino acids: CASSLSRLSYEQYF.